The 8 T cell receptor beta chains reported below all come from one sample, sequenced in a study of T cell changes during pregnancy in multiple sclerosis. This table comes from immunoSEQ multiplex PCR, and its TCRdb copy is limited to in-frame clones, with some not included. Of about 39,000 clones in the sample, 94% are singletons; the top ten hold about 0.32%. The material sequenced was CD4+ T cells from peripheral blood mononuclear cells, taken after pregnancy. The receptors were sampled from a female donor with multiple sclerosis, enrolled in a pregnancy study.

The chain is built from TRBV4-1 and TRBJ1-3; 7 bases fit TRBD1. CDR1 MGHRA and CDR2 YSYEKL come from the germline V gene. Unmatched junction bases numbered 5, after V lost 0 bases and J lost 0 bases. CDR3 length: 17 amino acids. CDR3 loop: CASSQDRTGSSGNTIYF. Here the CDR3 DNA reads TGCGCCAGCAGCCAAGATCGGACAGGAAGCTCTGGAAACACCATATATTTT.

The gene calls are TRBV5-1 and TRBJ1-1; a weak D match, TRBD1 (6 bases). V was clipped by 4 bases and J by 0 bases, with 10 bases between them. This CDR3 region has 14 residues. Germline V gene lookup returns CDR1 SGHRS and CDR2 YFSETQ. For the CDR3, the DNA is TGCGCCAGCAGCACCGGGACAATGAACACTGAAGCTTTCTTT. Protein: CASSTGTMNTEAFF.

The rearrangement uses TRBV9 and TRBJ2-5; 11 bases map to TRBD2. With V trimmed by 4 bases and J by 5 bases, 7 bases remained unmatched. This CDR3 has 15 amino acids. In germline, CDR1 is SGDLS, CDR2 YYNGEE. The chain's CDR3 is CASSTGTSGGETQYF. CDR3 DNA: TGTGCCAGCAGCACCGGGACTAGCGGAGGGGAGACCCAGTACTTC.

The chain has TRBV10-3 and TRBJ2-3; 8 bases are shared with TRBD2. In germline, CDR1 is ENHRY, CDR2 SYGVKD. Trimming cost V 4 bases and J 2 bases; bases outside gene matches: 8. CDR3 size: 16 residues. The CDR3 DNA sequence: TGTGCCATCAGTGCGAATCTAGCGGGCAACACAGATACGCAGTATTTT. Its translation is CAISANLAGNTDTQYF.

This CDR3 reads CASSTQGGETQYF. The CDR3 DNA follows: TGTGCCAGCAGCACACAGGGAGGGGAGACCCAGTACTTC. This chain joins TRBV11-3 and TRBJ2-5; possible D gene TRBD2, 7 bases. Trimming took off 5 bases at V and 5 bases at J, with 12 bases between the two ends. The CDR3 covers 13 residues. Looked up from germline, CDR1 is SGHNT and CDR2 is YENEEA.

This clone was recorded only once. The chain has TRBV5-6 and TRBJ2-1; D gene unclear. This CDR3 region has 16 residues. Trimming took off 4 bases at V and 0 bases at J, with 14 bases between the two ends. Per germline, CDR1 SGHDT and CDR2 YYEEEE. The CDR3 DNA reads TGTGCCAGCAGCCCGCCTGACACAGACTCCTACAATGAGCAGTTCTTC. This encodes CASSPPDTDSYNEQFF.

The V call is TRBV5-1, the J call TRBJ1-1, with 8 bases aligning to TRBD1. The V and J ends lost 4 bases and 0 bases, in that order; junction bases with no gene match: 2. Germline CDR1 and CDR2: SGHRS and YFSETQ. The CDR3 has 14 residues. The CDR3 here is CASSRTGMNTEAFF. In DNA, the CDR3 is TGCGCCAGCAGCCGGACAGGGATGAACACTGAAGCTTTCTTT.

V is TRBV11-2 and J is TRBJ2-5; 14 bases line up with TRBD2. Per germline, CDR1 SGHAT and CDR2 FQNNGV. The J segment lost 7 bases and the V segment lost 5 bases, leaving 6 bases of the junction unmatched. CDR3 length: 15 residues. CDR3 sequence (DNA): TGTGCCAGCAGCCGACTAGCGGGGGGGTCAACGACCCAGTACTTC. It specifies CASSRLAGGSTTQYF.